Following are 3 T cell receptor beta chains from one sample sequenced in a study of OX40 agonist ivuxolimab in advanced cancers. The protocol was immunoSEQ multiplex PCR, while the TCRdb copy is restricted to in-frame clones and leaves out a portion. The top ten clones hold about 1.2% of a sample with approximately 58,000 clones, around 75% of them seen once. This material consisted of CD4+ or CD8+ T cells sorted from blood, taken in a trial of the OX40 agonist ivuxolimab. The receptors were gathered from an adult with an advanced solid tumor such as melanoma, head and neck, liver or kidney cancer.

V is TRBV9 and J is TRBJ2-7, with D possibly TRBD1 on 6 matching bases. The CDR3 totals 15 residues. The V and J ends lost 3 bases and 2 bases respectively, with 15 bases between them. Looked up from germline, CDR1 is SGDLS and CDR2 is YYNGEE. The CDR3 sequence is CASSARQGPAYEQYF. The CDR3 DNA reads as TGTGCCAGCAGCGCCAGGCAGGGGCCGGCCTACGAGCAGTACTTC.

The J gene is TRBJ1-3, the V gene TRBV10-3; perhaps TRBD1 as D (6 bases). The V end lost 4 bases, the J end lost 4 bases, and 14 bases lay between the germline ends. This CDR3 is 15 amino acids long. Germline assignment: CDR1 ENHRY and CDR2 SYGVKD. CDR3 protein: CAISAGQSKGNTIYF. The CDR3 bases are TGTGCCATCAGTGCCGGACAGAGCAAAGGAAACACCATATATTTT.

This chain uses TRBV7-6 with TRBJ1-5, with D unresolved. Looked up from germline, CDR1 is SGHVS and CDR2 is FNYEAQ. The CDR3 extends over 16 amino acids. Trimming removed 1 base at V and 0 bases at J, with 10 bases between. DNA for the CDR3: TGTGCCAGCAGCTTAGAAATGGCGGGTAGCAATCAGCCCCAGCATTTT. Translating gives CASSLEMAGSNQPQHF.